One sample yielded the 2 T cell receptor beta chains listed below, sequenced in a study of T cell repertoires in cytomegalovirus infection. MiXCR, run by TCRdb on the reads, gives a single entry per CDR3 protein. The sample consists of about 490,000 distinct CDR3 sequences, 16% of them appearing once. The sample taken for sequencing was CD8+ T cells from PBMCs. Receptors were obtained from a human donor in good health (CMV status not recorded). Some clones in this sample may be carry-over from other donors' samples.

Many counts were recorded for this clonotype. CDR3 in DNA: TGTGCCAGCAGCTTGTCGGGACTAGCGGCCGGGGAGCTGTTTTTT. Translating gives CASSLSGLAAGELFF. V and J are TRBV7-9 and TRBJ2-2; 11 bases are shared with TRBD2. V was pared by 3 bases and J by 6 bases, with 3 bases of the junction left unmatched. The CDR3 extends over 15 amino acids. Germline V lookup: CDR1 SEHNR, CDR2 FQNEAQ (reference sequence). Using reference TRBV7-9 and TRBJ2-2 for the parts outside the CDR3, the full variable domain is DTGVSQNPRHKITKRGQNVTFRCDPISEHNRLYWYRQTLGQGPEFLTYFQNEAQLEKSRLLSDRFSAERPKGSFSTLEIQRTEQGDSAMYLCASSLSGLAAGELFFGEGSRLTVL.

This clonotype was found many times. The CDR3 DNA is TGTGCCAGCAGCCAATCCTGGGGACTAGCGGACCAAGAGACCCAGTACTTC. Amino acid sequence: CASSQSWGLADQETQYF. The chain joins TRBV11-2 to TRBJ2-5, with 11 nucleotides matching TRBD2. This CDR3 is built from 17 residues. The V gene's germline CDR1 is SGHAT and CDR2 FQNNGV. V lost 5 bases to trimming and J lost 0 bases; unmatched junction nucleotides: 8.